This T cell receptor (beta chain) was recovered during a study of blood T cells in healthy people across ages. Study-wide findings and caveats: It was held that diversity estimates obtained from one million T cells represented underestimates.

Germline CDR1 reads DFQATT; CDR2 reads SNEGSKA (reference sequence). The CDR3 is made up of 14 amino acids. V lost 3 bases to trimming and J lost 0 bases; unmatched junction nucleotides: 5. This clonotype was recorded a few times. Its antigen is unidentified. The donors, all healthy, were Caucasians living in Russia, aged about 6 to 95. The extraction recovered at least 5 micrograms of total RNA per sample. The second PCR ran about 7 to 12 cycles with a sample-barcoded 5' primer and J-beta primers. Each cDNA molecule, via a template-switch adaptor with 12 random nucleotides, was tagged. TCRdb itself ran the 5' RACE reads through MiXCR, one entry per CDR3 protein. This table has 650,000 to 800,000 distinct CDR3 sequences, around 45% appearing once.

The TCR was taken from a man aged 60-69 years in good health. The genes are TRBV20-1 and TRBJ2-7, with 7 bases lining up with TRBD1. Sample: blood. CDR3 in amino acids: CSARRTGSSYEQYF. CDR3 nucleotides: TGCAGTGCTAGGAGGACAGGATCCTCCTACGAGCAGTACTTC.